This T cell receptor (beta chain) was sequenced in a study of shared T cell receptors in the human thymus (dated by TCRdb to about 2021). For context, the study as a whole: The study investigated the way shared, self-reactive T-cell receptor alpha chains are produced in the human thymus.

The library came from the immunoSEQ multiplex PCR assay. TCRdb re-hosts the immuneACCESS table, in-frame sequences only. Its copies lack some clones; in the studies checked, an unresolved V gene accounts for under half of them, and the cause for the rest is not known. Present in this sample are 600,000 to 900,000 clones, roughly 88% of which were seen just once. The ten largest clonotypes hold approximately 0.01% of the sample. V ends up 0 bases short and J 2 bases short, with an unmatched junction base count of 20. The CDR3 measures 22 amino acids from cysteine to phenylalanine. Solely the CDR3 DNA is kept, with 66 bases framed from the first base. Via the germline V gene, CDR1 is SGHVS and CDR2 FNYEAQ. For this clone: Its target antigen remains unknown. Within one base of it there is no much larger clone, and no base qualities were kept.

The same sample was also used in a study of human thymus T cells. Reported in the second study: Immunologically healthy infants undergoing open corrective cardiac surgery for congenital heart defects in Finland were used as donors. The thymus tissue came from surgical resects taken out during corrective cardiac surgery. V and J gene segment usage appeared biased in both thymic and peripheral blood repertoires. Highly overlapping thymic TCR repertoires among unrelated individuals were reported in the related research. The study used 7 to 9 infant thymus samples plus four related peripheral blood samples to characterize TCR alpha and beta repertoires. The infant donors were about 7 to 244 days old, and the cohort included six or seven males and two females. Thymocytes were freed from the tissue by mechanical means and kept at -70 degrees C as pellets of roughly 9-33 million cells. Genomic DNA was extracted from frozen cell pellets with a QIAsymphony instrument. The immunoSEQ multiplex PCR assay was used to amplify the TCRB and TCRAD loci from a standardized amount of quality-controlled genomic DNA. The amplicons spanned the V(D)J region and were long enough to cover the CDR3 and allow V and J genes to be identified. Through the commercial immunoSEQ service, the amplicons were sequenced on an Illumina platform. Corrections for primer bias and sequencing errors followed previously described methods, while TCRAD and TCRB definitions were based on the IMGT database. Repertoires were analysed with immunoSEQ Analyzer 3.0 and VDJTools, covering basic statistics, V/J segment usage, diversity estimates, rarefaction and pairwise overlap. Diversity was estimated using the Chao1, ChaoE, Efron-Thisted, Shannon and inverse Simpson indices, and was also estimated on datasets down-sampled to the size of the smallest sample. Repertoire overlap was assessed by strict matching of CDR3 nucleotide sequence, V gene and J gene, and clustering was done by Jaccard-based multidimensional scaling. On average, roughly 740,000 unique TCRB clonotypes were obtained from thymus samples, compared with 80,000 to 85,000 from blood samples.

Sequencing was performed on thymocytes. The receptor was isolated from a girl under three years old with a congenital heart defect. Donor details come from another sample of the same person, matched by shared clones. The chain uses TRBV7-6 and TRBJ1-5, with 9 bases in between that match TRBD1. The CDR3 region: CASSLAFRPPGTGTGGNQPQHF. At the DNA level, the sequence is TGTGCCAGCAGCTTAGCATTCCGTCCTCCCGGGACAGGGACCGGGGGCAATCAGCCCCAGCATTTT.